Listed here are 20 T cell receptor beta chains from one sample, sequenced in a study of shared clonotypes between healthy human individuals. Produced via immunoSEQ multiplex PCR; TCRdb's table is partial and in-frame only. The table records around 650,000 clones, 95% to 97% of them present only once. CD45RO negativity and positive selection for CCR7 defined naive CD8 cells, a population that excluded terminally differentiated effector memory CD45RA+ cells. Sequencing was done on a sample of naive CD8+ T cells sorted from blood. Source of these receptors: a woman aged 25 to 39 in good health.

The rearrangement links TRBV28 to TRBJ2-7; 15 positions agree with TRBD2. CDR1 MDHEN and CDR2 SYDVKM come from the germline V gene. The CDR3 contains 15 residues. V shed 5 bases, J shed 4 bases, and the junction held 3 bases outside the gene matches. The CDR3 nucleotides read TGTGCCAGCAGTGCCGGGACTAGCGGGGGGTACGAGCAGTACTTC. Encoded protein: CASSAGTSGGYEQYF.

This sequence joins TRBV5-4 and TRBJ2-1; D not certain. Germline values: CDR1 SGHNT, CDR2 YYREEE (reference sequence). V was clipped by 0 bases and J by 6 bases, with 10 bases between them. The CDR3 covers 14 residues. CDR3 residues: CASSLGYSANEQFF. DNA for the CDR3: TGTGCCAGCAGCTTGGGCTACAGTGCCAATGAGCAGTTCTTC.

The chain employs TRBV13 and TRBJ2-7; weak D call: TRBD1 (5 bases). CDR1 is PRHDT and CDR2 is FYEKMQ in the germline V gene (reference sequence). This CDR3 is built from 13 residues. V lost 4 bases, J lost 2 bases, and 9 bases lay in between. CDR3 coding DNA: TGTGCCAGCAGCTGGGGCAGGACCTACGAGCAGTACTTC. This codes for CASSWGRTYEQYF.

The chain joins TRBV4-1 to TRBJ2-5; weak D call: TRBD1 (5 bases). Trimming cost V 3 bases and J 2 bases, with 13 bases left between them. Germline V gene data show CDR1 as MGHRA and CDR2 as YSYEKL. The CDR3 consists of 15 residues. This CDR3 is CASSQAQGSQETQYF. The CDR3 region has the DNA TGCGCCAGCAGCCAGGCTCAGGGCTCTCAAGAGACCCAGTACTTC.

The J gene is TRBJ1-1, the V gene TRBV5-3, with 8 positions matching TRBD1. TRBV5-3 is placed among ORFs of uncertain function. The CDR3 is made up of 15 amino acids. Unmatched junction bases numbered 12, after V lost 8 bases and J lost 3 bases. CDR3 DNA sequence: TGTGCCAGCAGCACCCCGACAGGGGCCGACACTGAAGCTTTCTTT. Encoded protein: CASSTPTGADTEAFF.

This clone is a singleton in its sample. The CDR3: CASSFEGGGYGYTF. Written as DNA, the CDR3 is TGTGCCAGCAGTTTCGAAGGGGGCGGCTATGGCTACACCTTC. The gene calls are TRBV28 and TRBJ1-2; 7 nucleotides agree with TRBD1. This CDR3 is 14 amino acids long. V gave up 3 bases and J gave up 4 bases; unmatched junction bases: 5. Germline lookup yields CDR1 MDHEN and CDR2 SYDVKM.

A remark on this clone: The same CDR3 arises from other DNA sequences in this sample as well. The CDR3 sequence: CASSLAPGAGADTQYF. DNA for the CDR3: TGTGCCAGCAGTTTGGCTCCCGGGGCAGGGGCCGATACGCAGTATTTT. The chain couples TRBV27 to TRBJ2-3, with D possibly being TRBD1 (6 bases). V was trimmed by 3 bases and J by 6 bases, leaving 19 bases between them. Germline CDR1 MNHEY, CDR2 SMNVEV (reference sequence). The CDR3 spans 16 residues.

This chain uses TRBV7-6 with TRBJ2-1, with TRBD2 matching 8 bases. This CDR3 contains 16 residues. Germline trimming cut 1 base from V and 7 bases from J; bases unmatched to any gene: 9. The germline V gene encodes CDR1 SGHVS and CDR2 FNYEAQ. CDR3 DNA: TGTGCCAGCAGCTTAGATCGGGAGGGCCGGGGGAATGAGCAGTTCTTC. Protein product: CASSLDREGRGNEQFF.

This chain uses TRBV7-2 with TRBJ1-1; 8 nucleotides match TRBD1. Germline trimming cut 5 bases from V and 1 base from J; bases unmatched to any gene: 3. CDR1 and CDR2 from the germline V gene are SGHTA and FQGNSA. The CDR3 is 14 amino acids. CDR3 in amino acids: CASSKDRGNTEAFF. The CDR3 DNA reads as TGTGCCAGCAGCAAAGACAGGGGGAACACTGAAGCTTTCTTT.

Here the CDR3 DNA reads TGCAGCGTATGGAGTTCTGGGGCCAACGTCCTGACTTTC. Translated: CSVWSSGANVLTF. The V gene is TRBV29-1, the J gene TRBJ2-6; D unclear. The V gene lost 6 bases and the J gene lost 1 base, with 7 bases spanning the gap. The CDR3 totals 13 residues. CDR1 and CDR2 (germline): SQVTM, ANQGSEA.

This clone occurred once. The chain combines TRBV27 with TRBJ1-2; maybe TRBD1 (5 bases). CDR3 size: 14 residues. V lost 5 bases and J lost 7, with 17 bases in between. Germline CDR1 reads MNHEY; CDR2 reads SMNVEV (reference sequence). Written as DNA, the CDR3 is TGTGCCAGCAGTCCCAGGGTGTTTGCGGTTGGCTACACCTTC. Its translation is CASSPRVFAVGYTF.

The chain uses TRBV9 and TRBJ1-1; unclear D gene. The V gene lost 4 bases and the J gene lost 0 bases, with 16 bases spanning the gap. This CDR3 has 16 residues. CDR1 is SGDLS and CDR2 is YYNGEE in the germline V gene. The CDR3 protein is CASSQTETLLNTEAFF. DNA of the CDR3: TGTGCCAGCAGCCAGACCGAGACACTTTTGAACACTGAAGCTTTCTTT.

Notes on this clone: Different DNA sequences within this sample yield the same CDR3. The chain links TRBV28 to TRBJ2-3, with D unresolved. This CDR3 is 12 amino acids long. The germline CDR1 and CDR2 sequences are MDHEN and SYDVKM. With 2 bases removed from V and 0 bases from J, the gap between germline ends came to 0 bases. The CDR3 protein is CASSLSTDTQYF. CDR3 bases: TGTGCCAGCAGTTTAAGCACAGATACGCAGTATTTT.

V and J are TRBV21-1 and TRBJ1-5. TRBV21-1 is a documented pseudogene. The CDR3 extends over 15 amino acids. The CDR3 is CASSKALGGNQPQHF. The CDR3 nucleotides are TGTGCCAGCAGCAAAGCGCTTGGGGGCAATCAGCCCCAGCATTTT.

In DNA form, the CDR3 reads TGCGCCAGCAGCCAAGATCTGGGACAGGGATCCCTTTTAGAGCAGTACTTC. Amino acid sequence: CASSQDLGQGSLLEQYF. V and J are TRBV4-1 and TRBJ2-7; 9 bases match TRBD1. The J segment lost 7 bases and the V segment lost 0 bases, leaving 13 bases of the junction unmatched. The CDR3 is 17 amino acids. Germline V CDR1 and CDR2: MGHRA, YSYEKL.

The rearrangement joins TRBV6-6 to TRBJ2-7; TRBD2 agrees at 9 bases. The CDR3 has 14 residues. V shed 4 bases and J 5 bases; nucleotides not matched to a gene: 6. Per germline, CDR1 MNHNY and CDR2 SVGAGI (reference sequence). CDR3 coding DNA: TGTGCCAGCAGTTTAAGCGGGAGGATCGACGAGCAGTACTTC. It specifies CASSLSGRIDEQYF.

The chain joins TRBV6-1 to TRBJ2-1, with 11 bases fitting TRBD2. Germline assignment: CDR1 MNHNS and CDR2 SASEGT. CDR3 length: 15 amino acids. J gave up 2 bases and V 6 bases, and 3 bases lay outside the gene matches. CDR3: CASRVSGRAYNEQFF. CDR3 nucleotide sequence: TGTGCCAGCAGGGTTAGCGGGAGGGCCTACAATGAGCAGTTCTTC.

The chain combines TRBV25-1 with TRBJ1-5, with D hard to call. The ends were cut back, 3 bases at V and 0 bases at J, with 6 bases in the middle. Germline V gene lookup returns CDR1 MGHDK and CDR2 SYGVNS. This CDR3 comprises 14 residues. DNA for the CDR3: TGTGCCAGCAGTGATCGATATAGCAATCAGCCCCAGCATTTT. Its translation: CASSDRYSNQPQHF. The entire variable domain, with the rest obtained from reference TRBV25-1 and TRBJ1-5, is as follows: EADIYQTPRYLVIGTGKKITLECSQTMGHDKMYWYQQDPGMELHLIHYSYGVNSTEKGDLSSESTVSRIRTEHFPLTLESARPSHTSQYLCASSDRYSNQPQHFGDGTRLSIL.

The chain couples TRBV7-9 to TRBJ1-5; D gene unclear. The CDR3 totals 13 residues. Germline-derived CDR1 and CDR2 are SEHNR and FQNEAQ (reference sequence). The germline V and J ends were trimmed by 1 base and 5 bases, with 6 bases remaining between them. The CDR3 DNA reads TGTGCCAGCAGCTTAGTGAACGATCAGCCCCAGCATTTT. Protein sequence: CASSLVNDQPQHF.

The sample holds one count of this clone. The chain is built from TRBV7-2 and TRBJ2-1; the match to TRBD2 covers 9 bases. Germline CDR1 reads SGHTA; CDR2 reads FQGNSA. This CDR3 region has 14 residues. The junction had 1 base not matched to a gene; V was cut back by 2 bases and J by 5 bases. The CDR3 is CASSLIAGDNEQFF. The CDR3 DNA reads as TGTGCCAGCAGCTTAATAGCGGGGGACAATGAGCAGTTCTTC.